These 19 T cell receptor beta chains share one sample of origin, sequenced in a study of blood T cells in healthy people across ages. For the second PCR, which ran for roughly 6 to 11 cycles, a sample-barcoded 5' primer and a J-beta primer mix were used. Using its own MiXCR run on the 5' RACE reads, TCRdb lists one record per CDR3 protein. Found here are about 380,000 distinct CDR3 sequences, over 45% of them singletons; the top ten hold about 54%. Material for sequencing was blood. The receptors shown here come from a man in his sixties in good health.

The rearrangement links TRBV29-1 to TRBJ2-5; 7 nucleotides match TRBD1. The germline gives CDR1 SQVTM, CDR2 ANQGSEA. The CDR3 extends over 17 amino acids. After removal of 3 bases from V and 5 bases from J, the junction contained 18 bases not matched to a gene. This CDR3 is CSVEITGLDRRRETQYF. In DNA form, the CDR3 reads TGCAGCGTTGAGATTACTGGGCTGGACAGGCGGAGGGAGACCCAGTACTTC.

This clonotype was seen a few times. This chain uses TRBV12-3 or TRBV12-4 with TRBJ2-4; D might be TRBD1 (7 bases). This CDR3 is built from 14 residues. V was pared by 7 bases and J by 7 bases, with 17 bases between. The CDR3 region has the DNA TGTGCCAGCACTGTGAGGGCAGGGGGGAACATTCAGTACTTC. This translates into CASTVRAGGNIQYF.

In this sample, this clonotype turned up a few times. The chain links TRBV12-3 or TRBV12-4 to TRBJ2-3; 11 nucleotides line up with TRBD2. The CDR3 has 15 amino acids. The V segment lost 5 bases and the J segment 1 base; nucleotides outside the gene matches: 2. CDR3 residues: CASSRGLAGTDTQYF. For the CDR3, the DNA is TGTGCCAGCAGTCGGGGACTAGCGGGCACAGATACGCAGTATTTT.

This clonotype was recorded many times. The CDR3: CASSLDGAGSTDTQYF. CDR3 DNA sequence: TGCGCCAGCAGCTTGGACGGAGCGGGGAGCACAGATACGCAGTATTTT. V and J are TRBV5-1 and TRBJ2-3, with TRBD2 identical over 7 bases. CDR1 and CDR2 (germline): SGHRS, YFSETQ. CDR3 size: 16 residues. Germline trimming cut 0 bases from V and 0 bases from J; bases unmatched to any gene: 4.

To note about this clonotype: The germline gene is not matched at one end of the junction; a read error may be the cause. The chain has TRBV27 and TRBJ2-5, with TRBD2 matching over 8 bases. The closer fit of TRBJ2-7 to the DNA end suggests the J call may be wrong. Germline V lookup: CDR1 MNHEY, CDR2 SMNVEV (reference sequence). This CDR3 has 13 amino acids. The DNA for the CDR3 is TGTGCCAACAGTTTCCGGGGGGGCCACGAGCAGTACTTC. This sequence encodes CANSFRGGHEQYF.

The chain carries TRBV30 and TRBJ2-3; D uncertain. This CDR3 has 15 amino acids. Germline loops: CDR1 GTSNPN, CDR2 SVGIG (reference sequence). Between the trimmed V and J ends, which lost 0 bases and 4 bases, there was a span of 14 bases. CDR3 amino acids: CAWSVSRVEADTQYF. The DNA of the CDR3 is TGTGCCTGGAGTGTGAGCCGGGTAGAGGCAGATACGCAGTATTTT.

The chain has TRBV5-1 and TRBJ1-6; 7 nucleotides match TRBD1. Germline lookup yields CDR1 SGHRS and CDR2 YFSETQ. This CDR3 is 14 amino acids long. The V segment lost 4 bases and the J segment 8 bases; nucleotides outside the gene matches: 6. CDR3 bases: TGCGCCAGCAGCCAAGGACAGGCGTATTCACCCCTCCACTTT. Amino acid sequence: CASSQGQAYSPLHF. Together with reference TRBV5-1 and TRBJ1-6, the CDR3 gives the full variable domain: KAGVTQTPRYLIKTRGQQVTLSCSPISGHRSVSWYQQTPGQGLQFLFEYFSETQRNKGNFPGRFSGRQFSNSRSEMNVSTLELGDSALYLCASSQGQAYSPLHFGNGTRLTVT.

This chain's CDR3 is CSALSRLAGKETQYF. The CDR3 coding sequence is TGCAGCGCACTCTCCCGACTAGCGGGGAAAGAGACCCAGTACTTC. The rearrangement joins TRBV29-1 to TRBJ2-5, with 11 positions matching TRBD2. V shed 7 bases and J 3 bases; nucleotides not matched to a gene: 10. The CDR3 covers 15 residues. The germline V gene has CDR1 SQVTM and CDR2 ANQGSEA.

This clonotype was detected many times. The CDR3, as DNA: TGCAGCGTTGAAGATACTTACAGAAGCATTCAGTACTTC. Translated, it gives CSVEDTYRSIQYF. The V gene is TRBV29-1, the J gene TRBJ2-4; D gene uncertain. Germline CDR1 reads SQVTM; CDR2 reads ANQGSEA. V lost 0 bases, J lost 9 bases, and 12 bases lay in between. The CDR3 is 13 residues long.

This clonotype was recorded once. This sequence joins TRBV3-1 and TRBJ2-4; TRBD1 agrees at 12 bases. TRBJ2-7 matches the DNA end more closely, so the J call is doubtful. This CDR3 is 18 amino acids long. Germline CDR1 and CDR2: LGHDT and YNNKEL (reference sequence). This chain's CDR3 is CASSQDLGTGGLFYEQYF. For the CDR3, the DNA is TGTGCCAGCAGCCAAGACCTAGGGACAGGGGGCCTGTTCTACGAGCAGTACTTC.

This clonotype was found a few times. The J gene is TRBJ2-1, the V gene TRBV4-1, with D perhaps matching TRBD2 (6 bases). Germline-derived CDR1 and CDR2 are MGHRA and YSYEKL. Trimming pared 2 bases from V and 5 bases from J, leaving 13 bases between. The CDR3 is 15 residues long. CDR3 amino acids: CASSQPGLPNNEQFF. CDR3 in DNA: TGCGCCAGCAGCCAACCGGGACTTCCTAACAATGAGCAGTTCTTC.

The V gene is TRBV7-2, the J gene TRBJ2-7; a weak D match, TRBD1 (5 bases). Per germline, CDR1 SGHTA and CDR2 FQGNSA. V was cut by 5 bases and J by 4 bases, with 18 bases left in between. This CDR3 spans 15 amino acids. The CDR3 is CASSDSSGPQYEQYF. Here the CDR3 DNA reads TGTGCCAGCAGCGACAGTAGTGGACCCCAATACGAGCAGTACTTC.

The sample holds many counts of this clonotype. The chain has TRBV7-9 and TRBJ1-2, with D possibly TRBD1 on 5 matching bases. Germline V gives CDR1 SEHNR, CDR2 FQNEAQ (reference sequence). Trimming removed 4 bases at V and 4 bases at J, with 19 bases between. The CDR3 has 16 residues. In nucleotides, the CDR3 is TGTGCCAGCAGCTCCTTTCGGGGAAGGGGAGTCTATGGCTACACCTTC. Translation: CASSSFRGRGVYGYTF.

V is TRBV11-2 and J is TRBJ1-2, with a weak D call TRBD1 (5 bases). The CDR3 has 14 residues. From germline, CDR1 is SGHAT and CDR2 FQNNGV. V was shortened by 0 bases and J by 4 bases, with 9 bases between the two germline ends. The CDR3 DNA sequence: TGTGCCAGCAGCTTAGAGGTGGGGGGCTATGGCTACACCTTC. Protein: CASSLEVGGYGYTF.

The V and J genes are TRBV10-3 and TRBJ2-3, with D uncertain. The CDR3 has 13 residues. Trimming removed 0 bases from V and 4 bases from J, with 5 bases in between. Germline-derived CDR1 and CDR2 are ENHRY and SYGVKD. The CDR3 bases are TGTGCCATCAGTGAGTCGACTTCAGATACGCAGTATTTT. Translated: CAISESTSDTQYF.

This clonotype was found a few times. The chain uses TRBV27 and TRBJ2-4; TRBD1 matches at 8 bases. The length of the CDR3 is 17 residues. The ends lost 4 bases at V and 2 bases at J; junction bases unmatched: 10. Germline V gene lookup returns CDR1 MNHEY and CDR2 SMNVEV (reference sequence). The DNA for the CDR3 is TGTGCCAGCAGTTCCGGACAGGGCATAGTATCCAAAAACATTCAGTACTTC. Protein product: CASSSGQGIVSKNIQYF.

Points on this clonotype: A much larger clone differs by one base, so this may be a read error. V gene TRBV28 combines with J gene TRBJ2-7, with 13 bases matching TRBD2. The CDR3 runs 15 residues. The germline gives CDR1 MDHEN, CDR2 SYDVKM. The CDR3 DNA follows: TGTGCCAGCAGTCGCGGGACTAGCGGGAACTACGGGCAGTACTTC. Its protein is CASSRGTSGNYGQYF.

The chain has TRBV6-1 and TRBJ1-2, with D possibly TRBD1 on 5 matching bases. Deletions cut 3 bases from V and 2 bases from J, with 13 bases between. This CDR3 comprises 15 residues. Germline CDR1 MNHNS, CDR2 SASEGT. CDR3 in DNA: TGTGCCAGCAGTGATTGGGACTCAGGGAACTATGGCTACACCTTC. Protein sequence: CASSDWDSGNYGYTF.

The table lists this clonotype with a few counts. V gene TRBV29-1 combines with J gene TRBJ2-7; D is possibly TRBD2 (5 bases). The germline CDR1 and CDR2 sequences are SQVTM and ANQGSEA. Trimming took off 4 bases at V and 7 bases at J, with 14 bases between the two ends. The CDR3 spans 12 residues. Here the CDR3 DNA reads TGCAGCGTTGCGGGATGGACGGGTGAGCAGTACTTC. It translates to CSVAGWTGEQYF.